This TCR beta chain was observed in a study of T cell responses to AZD1222 COVID-19 vaccine. General study results and limits: Reports indicate that nearly half of spike-specific TCRs are directed at unmutated variant regions. No repertoire was sampled before or during the peak T cell response, only after it. CD4 TCRs covered the whole spike, strongest at regions 160-218 and 743-854. Females outnumbered males among donors, who were mostly white British; clonal diversity was possibly underestimated.

This clone was counted a single time. Its antigen is undetermined. Using immunoSEQ multiplex PCR, the repertoire was profiled, and TCRdb retains in-frame clones only, with some absent. The sample holds around 170,000 clones, under 95% seen once. In germline, CDR1 is SGHRS, CDR2 YFSETQ. After removal of 4 bases from V and 8 bases from J, the junction contained 5 bases not matched to a gene. The length of the CDR3 is 15 residues. The specimen comprised peripheral blood, sampled on day 0 of AZD1222 vaccination. The chain has TRBV5-1 and TRBJ1-6, with TRBD1 identical over 11 bases. The source is an adult in good health. CDR3 sequence (DNA): TGCGCCAGCAGCCGGACAGGGGGCGGTTATTCACCCCTCCACTTT. Protein: CASSRTGGGYSPLHF.